This T cell receptor beta chain was sequenced for a study of cytomegalovirus exposure and HLA in healthy donors. On the study more broadly: An early release of data contained approximately 80 million unique TCRs, which came from HLA-typed donors.

This PCR relied on a set of 60 Vbeta primers and 13 Jbeta primers. The table came from immunoSEQ multiplex PCR; TCRdb's copy has only in-frame clones and leaves some out. The repertoire has 95,000 to 100,000 clones, 76% of them found once; the top ten carry around 4.1%. Study-wide findings and caveats: A later analysis, which compared TCR beta chains of equal frequency, found the HLA-associated ones more clonally expanded. Many donors carried some public TCRs, although rarity characterized most TCR sequences. In an earlier analysis, in roughly 600 donors, most V segments appeared productive either ~87% or ~30% of the time.

Germline trimming cut 6 bases from V and 2 bases from J; bases unmatched to any gene: 6. CDR1 MNHNY and CDR2 SVGAGI come from the germline V gene (reference sequence). This CDR3 region has 16 residues. Concerning this clone: Its antigen is undetermined.

V gene TRBV6-6 combines with J gene TRBJ1-3; 11 bases line up with TRBD1. The sequencing input was PBMCs. The TCR comes from a man in his forties in good health and CMV-seronegative. The CDR3 sequence is CASSLGTGGAGNTIYF. The DNA for the CDR3 is TGTGCCAGCAGCCTTGGGACAGGGGGTGCTGGAAACACCATATATTTT.